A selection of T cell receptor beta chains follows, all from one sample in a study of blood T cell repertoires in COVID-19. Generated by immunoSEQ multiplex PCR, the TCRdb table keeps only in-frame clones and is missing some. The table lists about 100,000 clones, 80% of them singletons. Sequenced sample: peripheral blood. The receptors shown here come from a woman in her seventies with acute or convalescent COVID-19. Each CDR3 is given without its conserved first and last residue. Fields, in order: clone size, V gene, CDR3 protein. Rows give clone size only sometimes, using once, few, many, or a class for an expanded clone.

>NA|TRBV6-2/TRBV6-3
ASSHPGLGSHT
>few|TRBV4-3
ASSQARRTANTGELF
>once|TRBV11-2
ASSQDHYGYT
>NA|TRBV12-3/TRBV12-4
ASSLVSRTEAF
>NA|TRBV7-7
ASSLVVQGGETQY
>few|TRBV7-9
ASSLSAAGVDGYT
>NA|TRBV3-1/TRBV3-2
ASSQGDRSRSLF
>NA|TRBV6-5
ASRMTGGSGNTIY
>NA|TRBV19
ASSPTFTSYEQY
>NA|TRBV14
ASSPNRHYGYT
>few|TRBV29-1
SVADGVGYT
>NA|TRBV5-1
ASTPRQGSGAEAF
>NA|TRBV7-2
ASSFSSGGRDEQF
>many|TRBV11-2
AITGQGASGTEAF
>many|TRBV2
ASSVGTPSSGANVLT
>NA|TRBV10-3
ATSETPRGDTEAF
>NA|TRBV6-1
ASSESTGGNSPLH
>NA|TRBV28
ASSPTGGSGNTIY
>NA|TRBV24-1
ATSDPGQGSGYT
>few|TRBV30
AWSVSVDTQY
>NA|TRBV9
ASSSRGTANTGELF
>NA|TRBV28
ASSFWASNQPQH
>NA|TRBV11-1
ASRGQGHTEAF
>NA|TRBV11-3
ASGWGDEQF
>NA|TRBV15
ATSRDAGTGVDT
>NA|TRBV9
ASSVTSGGPQETQY
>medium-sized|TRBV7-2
ASSESTVTINQPQH
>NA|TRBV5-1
ASSSTGTSGPAGEQY
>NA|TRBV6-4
ASSDSGRAKDEQF
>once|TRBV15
ATSSRGLQGSSYNEQF
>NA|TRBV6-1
ASSEVGRAATNEKLF
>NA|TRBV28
ASSPIQGEVYGYT
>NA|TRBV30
AWSPGETGPF
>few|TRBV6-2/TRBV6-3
ASSYSSRGSREQF
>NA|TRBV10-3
AITFNLDTEAF
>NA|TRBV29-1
SVDRDRGSTDTQY
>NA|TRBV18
ASSLSVNQETQY
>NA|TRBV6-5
ASSYWTGRGTEAF
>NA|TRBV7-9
ASSSHLSGNTIY
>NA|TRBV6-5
ASRALTGGRNTQY
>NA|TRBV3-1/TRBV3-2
ASSHGGTGGFEAF
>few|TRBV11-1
ASSHGGPYEQY
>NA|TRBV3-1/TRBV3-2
ASSPGTGIL
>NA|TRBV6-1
ASSEQTDYQPQH
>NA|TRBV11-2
ASSFSEGRGADTQY
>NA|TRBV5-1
ASSLPGLSDSPLH
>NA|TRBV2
ASSVGPGEGETQY
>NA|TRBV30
AWRDGPRGIYGYT
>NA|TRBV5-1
ASSLEPDRGEKLF
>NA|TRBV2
ASRGTGGGFVDQPQH
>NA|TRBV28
ASSSGTGSFNEQF
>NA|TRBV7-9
ASSYQGAGTEAF
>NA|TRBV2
ASKWDREAKLF
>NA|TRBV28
ASSSTAGGYQPQH
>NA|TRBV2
ASSEPSSALDRGYSNQPQH